What follows is one T cell receptor (beta chain) and its context. No cognate antigen has been identified for it. No much larger clonotype is one base removed from it; base qualities were not supplied. The library was obtained by 5' RACE. Sequencing used an Illumina HiSeq 2500. A second PCR of about 7 to 12 cycles was run with a J-beta primer mix and a sample-barcoded 5' primer. Each TCR beta cDNA molecule received a unique molecular identifier from a template-switch 5' adaptor carrying 12 random nucleotides. Each sample yielded at least 3 million CDR3-containing paired-end reads. All of the RNA was converted into first-strand cDNA using the Mint cDNA synthesis kit, with a TRBC-specific oligonucleotide serving as the primer. Following uracil-DNA glycosylase treatment, a first 18-cycle PCR with universal primers M1SS and BC2_uni_R was performed on all cDNA. In the paper's pipeline: For normalization, 1 million high-quality reads were randomly selected from each sample, with every read carrying a distinct molecular identifier. Reads sharing molecular identifiers were discarded rather than binned into consensus sequences. MiTCR, set to a Q25 quality threshold and the strictest error-elimination algorithm, was used for CDR3 identification, clonotype clustering and error correction. A nonparametric unseen species model with Euler transformation was used to estimate lower-bound total TCR beta diversity. TCRdb cleaned the public reads at Q25 with fastp, built clones with MiXCR and kept in-frame beta chains. Rows are unified per CDR3 protein, each entry keeping the most common DNA and genes. It is TCRdb's table, rather than the study itself, that gives the V and J calls and clone size. In this sample the table shows almost 1 million distinct CDR3 sequences, just over 50% of which occur a single time. Over 20% of the sample rests with the top ten.

At the junction V is shortened by 6 bases and J by 6 bases; bases outside the gene matches: 7. The CDR3 holds 12 amino acids from the cysteine to the phenylalanine. Here the CDR3 DNA is all that survives: 36 bases in frame from base 1. The germline V gene (reference sequence) supplies CDR1 DFQATT and CDR2 SNEGSKA. Systemically healthy Caucasian individuals from Russia, 39 in total and aged about 6 to 95 years, were included as donors. Around 10 milliliters of peripheral blood were collected from each donor into EDTA-treated Vacutainer tubes. Ficoll-Paque density-gradient centrifugation was used to isolate PBMCs, with at least 6 million per sample. Trizol reagent was used to extract total RNA from the PBMCs, yielding at least 6 micrograms per sample. For every donor, an aliquot of PBMCs went through flow cytometry to measure the percentages of naive CD45RAhigh/CD27high T cells. This entry comes from a study of blood T cells in healthy people across ages (dated by TCRdb to between 2014 and 2016). Regarding the research as a whole: Template switching captured roughly one uniquely barcoded TCR beta cDNA molecule per two T cells in model experiments. To track age-related changes in TCR beta repertoire diversity, the study relied on deep sequencing normalized with unique cDNA molecular identifiers. For two donors (one aged 18 to 29 and one aged 80 or older), the study analyzed two additional independent replicas of 1 million unique cDNA reads from the same blood draw. Donors were grouped into four age groups: young (average 16 years), middle-aged (less than 40), aged (62) and long-lived (around 82). To avoid experimental bias, donors of different ages were randomly spread across the sequencing lanes. Study-wide findings and limitations: Estimates of total diversity based on one million sequenced T cells were considered lower bounds and underestimates. As age increased, observed TCR beta diversity per million T cells dropped in a roughly linear way, and a significant reduction was already evident by age 40. Compared with the aged group, the long-lived group had more naive CD4+ T cells, fewer expanded clones and increased TCR diversity, suggesting age selection. Because profiling used bulk unsorted PBMCs, naive and antigen-experienced compartments could not be compared conclusively. Donor CMV infection status was unknown, potentially confounding age-related changes in expanded clonotypes. The percentage of naive T cells measured by flow cytometry correlated strongly with observed TCR beta diversity.

In this chain, TRBV20-1 is recombined with TRBJ2-7; 8 bases in the middle match TRBD2. The sample was blood. The sequence was collected from a woman aged 55-70 years in good health. The CDR3 in this case is CSAATGGAEQYF. The nucleotide sequence reads as follows: TGCAGTGCGGCCACGGGAGGGGCCGAGCAGTACTTC.